The 6 T cell receptor beta chains in this list originate from one sample, sequenced in a study of CDR3 diversity in severe acne. TCRdb reanalysed the PCR reads using MiXCR and keeps one entry per CDR3 protein. The sample contains about 85,000 distinct CDR3 sequences, 45% to 50% of which appear only once. The material sequenced was blood. The receptors were sampled from a male donor in good health, serving as a control.

V and J are TRBV9 and TRBJ2-2; TRBD2 matches 7 bases. The CDR3 loop spans 16 amino acids. The germline V gene has CDR1 SGDLS and CDR2 YYNGEE. The V and J ends lost 0 bases and 0 bases, in that order; junction bases with no gene match: 2. CDR3 DNA: TGTGCCAGCAGCGTAGCAAGCGGGACGAACACCGGGGAGCTGTTTTTT. It codes for CASSVASGTNTGELFF.

This clonotype was detected ten times or more. The genes are TRBV6-5 and TRBJ1-1; TRBD1 matches at 7 bases. Per the germline V gene, CDR1 is MNHEY and CDR2 is SVGAGI. This CDR3 region has 14 residues. The V gene end was trimmed by 7 bases and the J gene end by 4 bases; junction bases not matched to a gene: 9. The CDR3, as DNA: TGTGCCAGCACCCAGACAGGGTTGGGCACTGAAGCTTTCTTT. Its translation: CASTQTGLGTEAFF.

The V gene is TRBV2, the J gene TRBJ2-1, with D possibly matching TRBD1 (5 bases). In germline, CDR1 is SNHLY, CDR2 FYNNEI. The CDR3 length is 15 residues. Trimming left V 6 bases short and J 3 bases short, with 15 bases between. In nucleotides, the CDR3 is TGTGCCAGCAGGTCGGTAGGACATGTCTACAATGAGCAGTTCTTC. Protein product: CASRSVGHVYNEQFF.

The V call is TRBV28, the J call TRBJ1-2, with TRBD1 matching over 12 bases. Germline V lookup: CDR1 MDHEN, CDR2 SYDVKM. V gave up 6 bases and J gave up 3 bases; unmatched junction bases: 2. The CDR3 extends over 14 amino acids. The CDR3, as DNA: TGTGCCAGCAGGGGACAGGGGGCTCACTATGGCTACACCTTC. Amino acids: CASRGQGAHYGYTF.

The chain recombines TRBV7-2 with TRBJ1-1; perhaps TRBD1 as D (5 bases). Germline V gives CDR1 SGHTA, CDR2 FQGNSA. This CDR3 has 14 residues. V was pared by 5 bases and J by 8 bases, with 18 bases between. CDR3 bases: TGTGCCAGCAGCCCAACCGCGGGGGAGGGCGAAGCTTTCTTT. Encoded protein: CASSPTAGEGEAFF.

The table lists this clonotype with many counts. The chain combines TRBV15 with TRBJ2-3, with TRBD1 identical over 8 bases. Germline V gene sequence: CDR1 LNHNV, CDR2 YYDKDF (reference sequence). With V trimmed by 5 bases and J by 1 base, 2 bases remained unmatched. CDR3 length: 14 amino acids. The CDR3 reads CATSRGQGTDTQYF. For the CDR3, the DNA is TGTGCCACCAGCCGGGGACAGGGCACAGATACGCAGTATTTT.